The clone carrying this T cell receptor (beta chain) was seen once. The antigen remains undetermined. TCRdb's copy holds only in-frame clones and misses some; the assay was immunoSEQ multiplex PCR. The data hold about 21,000 clones, with over 75% observed a single time. The sample is drawn from a study of OX40 agonist ivuxolimab in advanced cancers. Study-level background: Averaging roughly 60 years in age, with a range of about 20 to 90, the cohort was about 83% male. Study-level results: The study did not work out the antigen specificity of the expanded peripheral T cells.

The CDR3 runs to 15 residues. Germline V gene sequence: CDR1 MNHNY, CDR2 SVGAGI (reference sequence). V lost 6 bases and J 0 bases, leaving 12 bases between the germline ends. This material consisted of CD4+ or CD8+ T cells sorted from blood, taken in a trial of the OX40 agonist ivuxolimab. The clonotype originates from an adult with an advanced solid tumor such as melanoma, head and neck, liver or kidney cancer. The J gene is TRBJ1-5, the V gene TRBV6-6, with D maybe TRBD1 (6 bases). The CDR3 sequence is CASSQQGYSNQPQHF. Written as DNA, the CDR3 is TGTGCCAGCAGCCAACAGGGTTATAGCAATCAGCCCCAGCATTTT.